The 2 T cell receptor beta chains below were found in one sample sequenced in a study of blood T cells in healthy people across ages (dated by TCRdb to 2014 to 2015). Receptors were amplified or captured by 5' RACE. Sequenced on an Illumina HiSeq 2500. The second PCR ran for roughly 7 to 11 cycles and used a J-beta primer mix along with a sample-barcoded 5' primer. TCRdb passed the public sequencing reads through fastp at Q25 and MiXCR, retaining productive beta sequences. Rows with a matching CDR3 protein are joined into one entry that keeps the most common DNA and genes. Counted in this sample were 590,000 or so distinct CDR3 sequences; about 30% of them appeared once. The ten largest account for around 16% of the sample. What was sequenced was blood. The receptors shown here come from a woman of 80 years or more in good health.

Ten or more counts support this clonotype. This chain connects TRBV6-5 to TRBJ2-3, with 8 bases aligning to TRBD2. J gave up 1 base and V 0 bases, and 18 bases lay outside the gene matches. The CDR3 spans 21 residues. Germline values: CDR1 MNHEY, CDR2 SVGAGI. For the CDR3, the DNA is TGTGCCAGCAGTTACTCGACATCAAGCCGGCGGCAGACTAGCGGCACAGATACGCAGTATTTT. Its translation: CASSYSTSSRRQTSGTDTQYF.

The V and J genes are TRBV11-2 and TRBJ2-7; a weak D match, TRBD2 (6 bases). Trimming cost V 8 bases and J 0 bases, with 11 bases left between them. CDR1 is SGHAT and CDR2 is FQNNGV in the germline V gene. The CDR3 loop spans 13 amino acids. The CDR3 DNA sequence: TGTGCCAGCCAGGAGGGCCCCTCCTACGAGCAGTACTTC. Translation gives CASQEGPSYEQYF. Together with reference TRBV11-2 and TRBJ2-7, the CDR3 gives the full variable domain: EAGVAQSPRYKIIEKRQSVAFWCNPISGHATLYWYQQILGQGPKLLIQFQNNGVVDDSQLPKDRFSAERLKGVDSTLKIQPAKLEDSAVYLCASQEGPSYEQYFGPGTRLTVT.